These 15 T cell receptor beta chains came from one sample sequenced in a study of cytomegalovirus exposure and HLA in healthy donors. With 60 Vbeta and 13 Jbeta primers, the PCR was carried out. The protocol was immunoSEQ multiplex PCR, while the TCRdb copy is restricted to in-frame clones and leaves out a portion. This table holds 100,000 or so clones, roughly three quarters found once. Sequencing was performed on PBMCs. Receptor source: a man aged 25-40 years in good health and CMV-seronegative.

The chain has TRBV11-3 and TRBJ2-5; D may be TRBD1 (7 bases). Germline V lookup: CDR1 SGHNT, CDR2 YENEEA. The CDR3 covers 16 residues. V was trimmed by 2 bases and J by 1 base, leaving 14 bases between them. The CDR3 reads CASSLRGTAVQETQYF. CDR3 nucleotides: TGTGCCAGCAGCTTACGGGGGACAGCAGTCCAAGAGACCCAGTACTTC.

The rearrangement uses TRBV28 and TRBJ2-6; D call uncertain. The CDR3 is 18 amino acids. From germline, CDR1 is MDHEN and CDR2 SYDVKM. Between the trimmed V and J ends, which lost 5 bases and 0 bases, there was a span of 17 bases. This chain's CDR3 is CASSGWRLGDSGANVLTF. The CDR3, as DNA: TGTGCCAGCAGTGGATGGCGTCTGGGCGACTCTGGGGCCAACGTCCTGACTTTC.

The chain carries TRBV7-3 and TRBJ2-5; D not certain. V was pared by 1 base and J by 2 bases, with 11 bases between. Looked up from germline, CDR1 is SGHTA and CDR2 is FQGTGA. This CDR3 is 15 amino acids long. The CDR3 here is CASSLSSQRQETQYF. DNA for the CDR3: TGTGCCAGCAGCTTAAGTTCCCAGAGGCAAGAGACCCAGTACTTC.

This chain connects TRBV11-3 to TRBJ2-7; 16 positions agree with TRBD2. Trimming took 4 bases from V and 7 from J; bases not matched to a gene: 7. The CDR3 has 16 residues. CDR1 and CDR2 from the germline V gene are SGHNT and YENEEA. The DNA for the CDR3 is TGTGCCAGCAGCTCCGGGACTAGCGGGAGGGCCTCAGAGCAGTACTTC. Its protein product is CASSSGTSGRASEQYF.

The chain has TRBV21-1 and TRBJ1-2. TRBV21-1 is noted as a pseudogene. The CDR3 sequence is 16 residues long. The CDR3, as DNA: TGTGCCAGCAGCGGCCGAGGATCGGGGGGCGCCTGTGGCTACACCTTC. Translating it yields CASSGRGSGGACGYTF.

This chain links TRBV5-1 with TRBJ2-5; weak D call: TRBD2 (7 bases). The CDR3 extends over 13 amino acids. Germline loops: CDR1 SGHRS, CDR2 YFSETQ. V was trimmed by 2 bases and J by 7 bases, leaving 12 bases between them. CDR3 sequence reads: CASSLGGERTQYF. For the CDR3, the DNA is TGCGCCAGCAGCTTAGGGGGGGAGCGGACCCAGTACTTC. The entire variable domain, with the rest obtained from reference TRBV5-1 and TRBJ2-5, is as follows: KAGVTQTPRYLIKTRGQQVTLSCSPISGHRSVSWYQQTPGQGLQFLFEYFSETQRNKGNFPGRFSGRQFSNSRSEMNVSTLELGDSALYLCASSLGGERTQYFGPGTRLLVL.

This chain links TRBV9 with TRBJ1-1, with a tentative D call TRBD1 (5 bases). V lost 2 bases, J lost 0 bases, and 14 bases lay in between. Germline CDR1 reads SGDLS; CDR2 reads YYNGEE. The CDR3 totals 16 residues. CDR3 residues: CASSVSVSGVNTEAFF. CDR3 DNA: TGTGCCAGCAGCGTCTCCGTGTCGGGGGTGAACACTGAAGCTTTCTTT.

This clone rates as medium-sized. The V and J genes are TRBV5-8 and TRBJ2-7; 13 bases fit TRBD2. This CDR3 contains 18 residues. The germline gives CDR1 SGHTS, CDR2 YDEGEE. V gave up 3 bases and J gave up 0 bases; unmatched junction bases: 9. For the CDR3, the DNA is TGTGCCAGCAGCTCATGGACTAGCGGGAGCCTTAGCTCCTACGAGCAGTACTTC. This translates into CASSSWTSGSLSSYEQYF. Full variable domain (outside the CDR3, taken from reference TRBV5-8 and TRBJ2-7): EAGVTQSPTHLIKTRGQQATLRCSPISGHTSVYWYQQALGLGLQFLLWYDEGEERNRGNFPPRFSGRQFPNYSSELNVNALELEDSALYLCASSSWTSGSLSSYEQYFGPGTRLTVT.

The CDR3 sequence is CASSLYRQGSYNEQFF. DNA for the CDR3: TGTGCCAGCAGCTTGTATCGACAGGGATCCTACAATGAGCAGTTCTTC. The rearrangement joins TRBV5-6 to TRBJ2-1; TRBD1 matches 7 bases. Germline CDR1 reads SGHDT; CDR2 reads YYEEEE. The CDR3 has 16 residues. V lost 1 base and J lost 1; bases outside the gene matches: 5.

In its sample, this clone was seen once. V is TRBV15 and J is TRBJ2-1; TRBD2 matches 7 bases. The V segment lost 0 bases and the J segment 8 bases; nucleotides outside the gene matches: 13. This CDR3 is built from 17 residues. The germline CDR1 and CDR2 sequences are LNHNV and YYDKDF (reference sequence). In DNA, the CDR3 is TGTGCCACCAGCAGAGATTGGGTGAGAGCGGGAAACGATGAGCAGTTCTTC. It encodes CATSRDWVRAGNDEQFF.

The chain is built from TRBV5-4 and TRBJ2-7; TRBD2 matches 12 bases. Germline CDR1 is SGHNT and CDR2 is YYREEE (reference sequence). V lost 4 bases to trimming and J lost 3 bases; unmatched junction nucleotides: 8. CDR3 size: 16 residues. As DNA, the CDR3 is TGTGCCAGCAGCCTAGGGACTAGCGGGCTTCTCTACGAGCAGTACTTC. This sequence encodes CASSLGTSGLLYEQYF.

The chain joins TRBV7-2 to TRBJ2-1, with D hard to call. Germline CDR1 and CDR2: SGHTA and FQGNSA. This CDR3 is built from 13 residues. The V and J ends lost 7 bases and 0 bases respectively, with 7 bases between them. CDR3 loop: CASTLSSYNEQFF. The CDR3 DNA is TGTGCCAGCACCCTAAGCTCCTACAATGAGCAGTTCTTC.

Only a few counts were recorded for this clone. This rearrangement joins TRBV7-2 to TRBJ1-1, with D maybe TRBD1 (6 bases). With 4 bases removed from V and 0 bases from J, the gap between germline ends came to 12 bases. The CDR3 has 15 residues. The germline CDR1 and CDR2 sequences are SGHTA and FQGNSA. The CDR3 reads CASSSQGFLNTEAFF. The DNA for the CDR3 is TGTGCCAGCAGCTCACAGGGTTTCCTGAACACTGAAGCTTTCTTT.

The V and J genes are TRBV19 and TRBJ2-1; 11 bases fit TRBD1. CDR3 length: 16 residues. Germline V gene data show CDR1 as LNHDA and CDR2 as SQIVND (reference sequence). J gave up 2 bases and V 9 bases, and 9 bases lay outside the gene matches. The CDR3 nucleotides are TGTGCCAGCCGGGAGGGACAGGGGGGAACCTACAATGAGCAGTTCTTC. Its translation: CASREGQGGTYNEQFF.

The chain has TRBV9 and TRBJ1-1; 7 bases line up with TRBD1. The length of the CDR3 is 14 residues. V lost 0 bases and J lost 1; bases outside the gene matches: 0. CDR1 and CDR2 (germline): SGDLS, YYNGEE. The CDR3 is CASSVGQGNTEAFF. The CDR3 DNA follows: TGTGCCAGCAGCGTAGGACAGGGGAACACTGAAGCTTTCTTT.